These 22 T cell receptor beta chains were all obtained from the same sample, sequenced in a study of blood T cell repertoires in COVID-19. Measured with immunoSEQ multiplex PCR; TCRdb has only the in-frame clones, and not every one. Among roughly 190,000 clones listed, roughly 82% were seen once. The sequenced sample was PBMCs or T cells enriched from blood (not recorded which). The receptors derive from a woman aged 60 to 75 with acute COVID-19.

The rearrangement uses TRBV28 and TRBJ2-5; TRBD2 matches at 12 bases. The CDR3 loop spans 14 amino acids. V shed 2 bases and J 12 bases; nucleotides not matched to a gene: 7. Germline CDR1 is MDHEN and CDR2 is SYDVKM. CDR3 sequence: CASSLGLAGGAKYF. The CDR3 DNA sequence: TGTGCCAGCAGTTTAGGGCTAGCGGGAGGGGCCAAGTACTTC. Full variable domain (remainder filled in from reference TRBV28 and TRBJ2-5): DVKVTQSSRYLVKRTGEKVFLECVQDMDHENMFWYRQDPGLGLRLIYFSYDVKMKEKGDIPEGYSVSREKKERFSLILESASTNQTSMYLCASSLGLAGGAKYFGPGTRLLVL.

The chain is built from TRBV4-3 and TRBJ2-5, with TRBD1 matching 9 bases. CDR3 size: 15 residues. Trimming at V came to 3 bases and at J to 3 bases, leaving 5 bases not matched to a gene. Germline assignment: CDR1 LGHNA and CDR2 YSLEER. Here the CDR3 DNA reads TGCGCCAGCAGCCAGCTCCGGGACAGGGAAGAGACCCAGTACTTC. Translation: CASSQLRDREETQYF.

In its sample, this clone was seen a few times. J is TRBJ2-1 and V is TRBV7-7, with TRBD2 matching 8 bases. V gave up 1 base and J gave up 2 bases; unmatched junction bases: 4. Germline V gene sequence: CDR1 SSHAT, CDR2 FNYEAQ (reference sequence). This CDR3 is 16 amino acids long. In nucleotides, the CDR3 is TGTGCCAGCAGCTTAGGGCTAGCGGGCACCTACAATGAGCAGTTCTTC. It codes for CASSLGLAGTYNEQFF.

The chain couples TRBV28 to TRBJ1-3; D is unresolved. Germline CDR1 MDHEN, CDR2 SYDVKM. Trimming took off 6 bases at V and 4 bases at J, with 10 bases between the two ends. The CDR3 extends over 13 amino acids. The CDR3 protein is CASRTGGGNTIYF. Written as DNA, the CDR3 is TGTGCCAGCAGAACGGGAGGCGGAAACACCATATATTTT.

The chain recombines TRBV4-3 with TRBJ1-1; 8 bases line up with TRBD1. This CDR3 is built from 14 residues. Trimming cost V 0 bases and J 11 bases; bases outside gene matches: 8. Germline values: CDR1 LGHNA, CDR2 YSLEER. CDR3 residues: CASSQDRPTGGAFF. For the CDR3, the DNA is TGCGCCAGCAGCCAAGACAGGCCCACAGGGGGGGCTTTCTTT.

This clone was seen a single time. In nucleotides, the CDR3 is TGTGCCAGCAGTTACATTCACAGGGGGCAGCCCCAGCATTTT. This encodes CASSYIHRGQPQHF. The chain combines TRBV6-2 or TRBV6-3 with TRBJ1-5; 8 nucleotides match TRBD1. Germline CDR1 reads MNHEY; CDR2 reads SVGEGT. There are 14 residues in the CDR3. V shed 2 bases, J shed 7 bases, and the junction held 4 bases outside the gene matches.

The chain is built from TRBV7-9 and TRBJ2-1, with TRBD1 matching 9 bases. Trimming took 7 bases from V and 6 from J; bases not matched to a gene: 7. This CDR3 has 14 residues. In germline, CDR1 is SEHNR, CDR2 FQNEAQ (reference sequence). CDR3 region: CASNRDRARNEQFF. The CDR3 bases are TGTGCCAGCAACCGGGACAGGGCCCGCAATGAGCAGTTCTTC.

The rearrangement links TRBV7-2 to TRBJ1-2; TRBD1 matches 7 bases. V shed 1 base, J shed 8 bases, and the junction held 10 bases outside the gene matches. This CDR3 spans 15 amino acids. The germline V gene has CDR1 SGHTA and CDR2 FQGNSA. This CDR3 is CASSLDIQGIRGYTF. For the CDR3, the DNA is TGTGCCAGCAGCTTAGATATACAGGGGATACGCGGCTACACCTTC.

The chain recombines TRBV27 with TRBJ2-1, with TRBD2 identical over 16 bases. Germline CDR1 MNHEY, CDR2 SMNVEV (reference sequence). The CDR3 has 19 residues. Unmatched junction bases numbered 12, after V lost 7 bases and J lost 3 bases. CDR3 bases: TGTGCCAGCATTGGAGTTGGGACTAGCGGGGGGGACAGCTACAATGAGCAGTTCTTC. Amino acid sequence: CASIGVGTSGGDSYNEQFF.

The chain carries TRBV30 and TRBJ2-7; 8 positions agree with TRBD1. The CDR3 extends over 15 amino acids. CDR1 is GTSNPN, CDR2 SVGIG, per germline (reference sequence). The junction had 15 bases not matched to a gene; V was cut back by 6 bases and J by 5 bases. CDR3 sequence reads: CACSHRDRYTHEQYF. The DNA of the CDR3 is TGTGCCTGCAGCCACCGGGACAGGTATACCCACGAGCAGTACTTC.

The rearrangement uses TRBV11-2 and TRBJ1-1; no clear D gene. The CDR3 has 15 residues. Germline values: CDR1 SGHAT, CDR2 FQNNGV. V was pared by 1 base and J by 1 base, with 10 bases between. The CDR3 here is CASSLGAGGNTEAFF. The CDR3 DNA sequence: TGTGCCAGCAGCTTAGGGGCAGGAGGGAACACTGAAGCTTTCTTT.

This chain connects TRBV18 to TRBJ2-3; D ambiguous. CDR1 is KGHSH and CDR2 is LQKENI in the germline V gene. V lost 1 base to trimming and J lost 0 bases, with 5 bases between them. The length of the CDR3 is 14 residues. The CDR3 DNA follows: TGTGCCAGCTCACCACTGAGGAGCACAGATACGCAGTATTTT. Its translation is CASSPLRSTDTQYF.

The chain is built from TRBV5-1 and TRBJ2-7; a possible D gene is TRBD2 (6 bases). This CDR3 is built from 17 residues. V lost 4 bases and J lost 0, with 20 bases in between. Germline values: CDR1 SGHRS, CDR2 YFSETQ. The CDR3 here is CASSPQVTGVTSYEQYF. In DNA form, the CDR3 reads TGCGCCAGCAGCCCACAGGTTACGGGAGTTACCTCCTACGAGCAGTACTTC.

J is TRBJ2-7 and V is TRBV3-1 (or the pseudogene TRBV3-2), with TRBD2 as a possible D gene (6 bases). V gave up 3 bases and J gave up 3 bases, with 15 bases separating them. The CDR3 consists of 15 residues. Germline CDR1 LGHDT, CDR2 YNNKEL (reference sequence). In DNA, the CDR3 is TGTGCCAGCAGCCACGGGGCCCTGGGGGGCTACGAGCAGTACTTC. It specifies CASSHGALGGYEQYF.

This rearrangement joins TRBV18 to TRBJ1-4, with a possible D match to TRBD1 (6 bases). V shed 1 base and J shed 2 bases, with 8 bases lying between them. This CDR3 is 15 amino acids long. The germline CDR1 and CDR2 sequences are KGHSH and LQKENI. This CDR3 is CASSPQGETNEKLFF. In DNA form, the CDR3 reads TGTGCCAGCTCACCACAGGGGGAGACTAATGAAAAACTGTTTTTT.

The chain couples TRBV25-1 to TRBJ1-2; TRBD1 might be the D (6 bases). In germline, CDR1 is MGHDK, CDR2 SYGVNS. V lost 2 bases and J lost 2, with 6 bases in between. The CDR3 covers 13 residues. The CDR3 loop reads CASSEGTNYGYTF. The CDR3 nucleotides are TGTGCCAGCAGTGAAGGGACAAACTATGGCTACACCTTC.

The rearrangement uses TRBV5-1 and TRBJ2-3; 12 bases map to TRBD2. Germline loops: CDR1 SGHRS, CDR2 YFSETQ. The trim removed 2 bases at V and 2 bases at J, leaving 6 bases unmatched. The CDR3 runs 17 residues. CDR3 residues: CASSFKTSGRTTDTQYF. Here the CDR3 DNA reads TGCGCCAGCAGCTTCAAGACTAGCGGGAGAACCACAGATACGCAGTATTTT.

J is TRBJ2-5 and V is TRBV6-5; tentatively, D is TRBD1 (5 bases). In germline, CDR1 is MNHEY, CDR2 SVGAGI. Trimming pared 6 bases from V and 1 base from J, leaving 9 bases between. The CDR3 totals 13 residues. The CDR3 region is CASSNDSQETQYF. Written as DNA, the CDR3 is TGTGCCAGCAGCAACGACAGCCAAGAGACCCAGTACTTC.

The chain couples TRBV5-4 to TRBJ2-3, with TRBD2 matching 8 bases. Germline V gene sequence: CDR1 SGHNT, CDR2 YYREEE (reference sequence). The CDR3 sequence is 14 residues long. Germline trimming cut 5 bases from V and 5 bases from J; bases unmatched to any gene: 7. The CDR3 reads CASSSAGAGDTQYF. DNA for the CDR3: TGTGCCAGCAGTTCAGCGGGGGCCGGAGATACGCAGTATTTT.

The chain combines TRBV7-9 with TRBJ2-5; 7 bases fit TRBD2. V dropped 1 base and J dropped 1; count of bases not matched to a gene: 3. The CDR3 spans 15 residues. Germline CDR1 and CDR2: SEHNR and FQNEAQ (reference sequence). The DNA for the CDR3 is TGTGCCAGCAGCTTAGTCGGGGGGACCCAAGAGACCCAGTACTTC. Protein: CASSLVGGTQETQYF.

This sequence joins TRBV19 and TRBJ1-5; no firm D call. CDR1 LNHDA and CDR2 SQIVND come from the germline V gene (reference sequence). CDR3 length: 17 residues. V was clipped by 1 base and J by 5 bases, with 18 bases between them. CDR3 protein: CASSIVGRYKHDQPQHF. CDR3 DNA: TGTGCCAGTAGTATAGTGGGCAGGTACAAGCACGATCAGCCCCAGCATTTT.

The CDR3 protein is CATSRDGTGRNTEAFF. CDR3 DNA sequence: TGTGCCACCAGCAGAGATGGAACGGGGAGGAACACTGAAGCTTTCTTT. The rearrangement links TRBV15 to TRBJ1-1; D unresolved. Between the trimmed V and J ends, which lost 0 bases and 1 base, there was a span of 12 bases. The CDR3 length is 16 residues. CDR1 and CDR2 from the germline V gene are LNHNV and YYDKDF (reference sequence).